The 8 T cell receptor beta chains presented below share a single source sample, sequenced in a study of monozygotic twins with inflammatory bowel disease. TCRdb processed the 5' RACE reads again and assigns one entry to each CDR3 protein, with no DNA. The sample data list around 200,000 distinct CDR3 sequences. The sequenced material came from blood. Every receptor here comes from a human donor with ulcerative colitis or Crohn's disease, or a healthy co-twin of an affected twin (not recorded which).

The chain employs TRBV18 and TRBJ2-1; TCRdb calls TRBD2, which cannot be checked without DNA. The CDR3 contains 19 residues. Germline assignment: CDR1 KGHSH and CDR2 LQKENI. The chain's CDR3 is CASSPPGLAGGLSYNEQFF.

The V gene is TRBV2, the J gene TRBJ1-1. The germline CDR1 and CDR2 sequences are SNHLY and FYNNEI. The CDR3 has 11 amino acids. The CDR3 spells CASKTSGWAFF.

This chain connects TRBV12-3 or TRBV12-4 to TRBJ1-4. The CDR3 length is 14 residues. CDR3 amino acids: CASSTSATNEKLFF.

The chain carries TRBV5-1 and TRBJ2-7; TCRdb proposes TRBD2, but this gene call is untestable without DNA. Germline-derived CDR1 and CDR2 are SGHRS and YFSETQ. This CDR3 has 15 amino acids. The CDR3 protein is CASSLGGSGDHEQYF.

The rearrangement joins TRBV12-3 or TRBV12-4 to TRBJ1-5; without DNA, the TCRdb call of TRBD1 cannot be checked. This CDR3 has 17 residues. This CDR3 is CASSITVPGQGDQPQHF.

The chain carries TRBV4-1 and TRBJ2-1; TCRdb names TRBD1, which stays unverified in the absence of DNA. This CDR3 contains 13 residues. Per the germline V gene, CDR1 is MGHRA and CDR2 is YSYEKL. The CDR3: CASSGDRADEQFF.

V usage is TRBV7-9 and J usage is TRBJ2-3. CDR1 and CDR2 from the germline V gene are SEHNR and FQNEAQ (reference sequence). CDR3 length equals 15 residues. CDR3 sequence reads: CASSLDVGSADTQYF.

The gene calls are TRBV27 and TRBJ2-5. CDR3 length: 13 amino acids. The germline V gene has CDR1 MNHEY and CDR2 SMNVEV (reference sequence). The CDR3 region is CASSFRRQETQYF.